The 20 T cell receptor beta chains in this list originate from one sample, sequenced in a study of shared clonotypes between healthy human individuals. Assay: immunoSEQ multiplex PCR; the TCRdb copy retains only in-frame clones and omits some. The data contain fewer than 2.5 million clones, 93% of them singletons. The material sequenced was naive CD4+ T cells from PBMCs. The subset is: CD45RA+ positively selected. The receptors here all came from a man younger than 35 in good health. Some clones in this sample may be carry-over from other donors' samples.

J is TRBJ1-2 and V is TRBV28; D gene ambiguous. The length of the CDR3 is 13 residues. V shed 10 bases and J shed 0 bases, with 12 bases lying between them. Germline V gives CDR1 MDHEN, CDR2 SYDVKM. CDR3 sequence reads: CATLAVSNYGYTF. CDR3 sequence (DNA): TGTGCCACCCTGGCGGTATCTAACTATGGCTACACCTTC.

The chain couples TRBV11-2 to TRBJ1-4; D possibly corresponds to TRBD1 (5 bases). Trimming shortened V by 5 bases and J by 5 bases, and 12 bases separated the two germline ends. The CDR3 is made up of 14 amino acids. Germline V lookup: CDR1 SGHAT, CDR2 FQNNGV. As DNA, the CDR3 is TGTGCCAGCAGCCCCGGGACTCGCAATGAAAAACTGTTTTTT. It encodes CASSPGTRNEKLFF.

This chain uses TRBV19 with TRBJ1-5, with D uncertain. This CDR3 is 15 amino acids long. Trimming removed 7 bases from V and 1 base from J, with 14 bases in between. Per germline, CDR1 LNHDA and CDR2 SQIVND (reference sequence). This chain's CDR3 is CASNMEGWSNQPQHF. The CDR3 nucleotides are TGTGCCAGTAACATGGAGGGATGGAGCAATCAGCCCCAGCATTTT.

This chain links TRBV4-2 with TRBJ2-1; a weak D match, TRBD1 (5 bases). From germline, CDR1 is LGHNA and CDR2 YNFKEQ. The CDR3 covers 15 residues. Trimming took off 1 base at V and 1 base at J, with 8 bases between the two ends. This chain's CDR3 is CASSQVSGSYNEQFF. The CDR3 bases are TGTGCCAGCAGCCAAGTGTCAGGGTCCTACAATGAGCAGTTCTTC.

The V and J genes are TRBV11-2 and TRBJ2-2; D is possibly TRBD1 (6 bases). This CDR3 region has 15 residues. Germline assignment: CDR1 SGHAT and CDR2 FQNNGV. The V end was cut by 7 bases, the J end by 5 bases, with 17 bases between. CDR3 in DNA: TGTGCCAGCACCCGGGTGGGGGCGCGGACCGGGGAGCTGTTTTTT. It yields the protein CASTRVGARTGELFF.

The J gene is TRBJ2-2, the V gene TRBV5-4; TRBD1 aligns across 8 bases. CDR3 length: 16 amino acids. Germline V gene sequence: CDR1 SGHNT, CDR2 YYREEE (reference sequence). With V trimmed by 2 bases and J by 2 bases, 5 bases remained unmatched. The CDR3 DNA is TGTGCCAGCAGCTTCCGGACAGGGCGAAACACCGGGGAGCTGTTTTTT. It encodes CASSFRTGRNTGELFF.

The V and J genes are TRBV29-1 and TRBJ2-5; D uncertain. Deletions cut 4 bases from V and 4 bases from J, with 10 bases between. This CDR3 has 12 amino acids. Germline loops: CDR1 SQVTM, CDR2 ANQGSEA. The CDR3 is CSVVSVGETQYF. The CDR3 DNA reads TGCAGCGTTGTGTCAGTAGGAGAGACCCAGTACTTC.

The gene calls are TRBV28 and TRBJ2-1, with D uncertain. Germline lookup yields CDR1 MDHEN and CDR2 SYDVKM. The V end lost 5 bases, the J end lost 13 bases, and 6 bases lay between the germline ends. The CDR3 is made up of 9 amino acids. The DNA of the CDR3 is TGTGCCAGCAGTCCCCCACAGTTCTTC. Amino acids: CASSPPQFF.

In DNA, the CDR3 is TGTGCCAGCAGCACCACTCGCGCCAGGGGGGATACGCAGTATTTT. Translating gives CASSTTRARGDTQYF. The chain carries TRBV7-2 and TRBJ2-3; 7 bases agree with TRBD1. The CDR3 length is 15 residues. V was clipped by 5 bases and J by 6 bases; unmatched bases: 11. Germline values: CDR1 SGHTA, CDR2 FQGNSA.

This clone was picked up one time. The gene calls are TRBV5-5 and TRBJ1-1, with 8 bases aligning to TRBD1. CDR1 SGHKS and CDR2 YYEKEE come from the germline V gene (reference sequence). The V gene end was trimmed by 4 bases and the J gene end by 6 bases; junction bases not matched to a gene: 11. The CDR3 has 15 amino acids. CDR3 in amino acids: CASSTRRQGHSEAFF. The CDR3 coding sequence is TGTGCCAGCAGCACGCGAAGACAGGGGCATTCTGAAGCTTTCTTT.

The chain employs TRBV7-8 and TRBJ2-5, with D perhaps matching TRBD2 (6 bases). This CDR3 region has 14 residues. Trimming stripped 4 bases from V and 4 bases from J, with 13 bases between. The V gene's germline CDR1 is SGHVS and CDR2 FQNEAQ. This CDR3 reads CASSSGGTGETQYF. CDR3 nucleotides: TGTGCCAGCAGCTCCGGCGGGACGGGAGAGACCCAGTACTTC.

This sequence joins TRBV28 and TRBJ2-1; D might be TRBD2 (6 bases). The V end was cut by 5 bases, the J end by 12 bases, with 26 bases between. This CDR3 contains 16 residues. CDR1 and CDR2 (germline): MDHEN, SYDVKM. The CDR3 region is CASSRAVGLGPVGQFF. The CDR3 DNA reads as TGTGCCAGCAGTCGGGCCGTGGGACTGGGTCCGGTTGGGCAGTTCTTC.

In DNA, the CDR3 is TGTGCCAGCAGTGGCCATCTAGCGGGGACCTACAATGAGCAGTTCTTC. It encodes CASSGHLAGTYNEQFF. This chain links TRBV28 with TRBJ2-1, with 9 bases lining up with TRBD2. The CDR3 is 16 amino acids. J lost 2 bases, V lost 5 bases, and 7 bases had no gene match. The germline gives CDR1 MDHEN, CDR2 SYDVKM.

The gene calls are TRBV6-6 and TRBJ1-2; D gene unclear. This CDR3 has 15 amino acids. V was pared by 5 bases and J by 6 bases, with 19 bases between. Looked up from germline, CDR1 is MNHNY and CDR2 is SVGAGI (reference sequence). DNA of the CDR3: TGTGCCAGCAGTAACTTAGGACCCCCGGAAGATGGCTACACCTTC. Protein sequence: CASSNLGPPEDGYTF.

The chain links TRBV29-1 to TRBJ2-7; D unresolved. CDR3 length: 12 residues. Germline V gene sequence: CDR1 SQVTM, CDR2 ANQGSEA. The ends were cut back, 1 base at V and 3 bases at J, with 7 bases in the middle. The CDR3 DNA reads TGCAGCGTTGAAGCAGGCCTCTACGAGCAGTACTTC. This translates into CSVEAGLYEQYF.

The chain uses TRBV30 and TRBJ2-7; the D is unclear. The germline gives CDR1 GTSNPN, CDR2 SVGIG (reference sequence). There are 12 residues in the CDR3. V was cut by 3 bases and J by 6 bases, with 12 bases left in between. In nucleotides, the CDR3 is TGTGCCTGGAGCCTGAGTCTCATCGAGCAGTACTTC. Its translation is CAWSLSLIEQYF.

The rearrangement uses TRBV5-1 and TRBJ2-2; TRBD1 matches 7 bases. J was trimmed by 7 bases and V by 0 bases; bases with no gene match: 6. The length of the CDR3 is 15 residues. The germline CDR1 and CDR2 sequences are SGHRS and YFSETQ. The CDR3 region is CASSLEGAVVGELFF. CDR3 nucleotides: TGCGCCAGCAGCTTGGAGGGGGCCGTGGTCGGGGAGCTGTTTTTT.

This clone occurred once. The V gene is TRBV10-1, the J gene TRBJ1-6; D call uncertain. V shed 6 bases and J shed 8 bases, with 11 bases lying between them. This CDR3 has 13 residues. The germline gives CDR1 WNHNN, CDR2 SYGVQD (reference sequence). CDR3 sequence: CASRKDRDSPLHF. In DNA, the CDR3 is TGCGCCAGCAGGAAGGACCGAGATTCACCCCTCCACTTT.

The chain uses TRBV12-2 and TRBJ1-4. TRBV12-2 is deemed a pseudogene. The CDR3 spans 16 residues. The chain's CDR3 is CASRFPSQMDNEKLFF. CDR3 sequence (DNA): TGTGCAAGTCGCTTCCCAAGTCAGATGGATAATGAAAAACTGTTTTTT.

The chain combines TRBV28 with TRBJ1-5; D may be TRBD1 (5 bases). The CDR3 contains 16 residues. Trimming stripped 6 bases from V and 4 bases from J, with 19 bases between. CDR1 MDHEN and CDR2 SYDVKM come from the germline V gene. Here the CDR3 DNA reads TGTGCCAGCAGCCCTGCGCGGGGCCAAGGAAATCAGCCCCAGCATTTT. Translated: CASSPARGQGNQPQHF.